This T cell receptor beta chain was identified in a study of shared clonotypes between healthy human individuals. Splitting of each subset's genomic DNA was done evenly across several immunoSEQ plates. The assay was immunoSEQ multiplex PCR, and TCRdb's table has in-frame clones only and misses some. The sample holds 980,000 or so clones, about 80% seen once. Germline V gives CDR1 SGHDT, CDR2 YYEEEE. This CDR3 spans 18 amino acids. Trimming took 2 bases from V and 0 from J; bases not matched to a gene: 9. Every contributor of samples was a Caucasian grown-up residing in Nashville, Tennessee. Researchers partitioned CD4+ cells into CD45RA+ naive and CD45RA-negative memory subsets.

The chain carries TRBV5-6 and TRBJ2-1; 9 bases map to TRBD2. Source material: memory CD4+ T cells sorted from blood. Subset: CD45RA-negative fraction. The receptor's source is a man younger than 35 in good health. CDR3 protein: CASSFQRGALSSYNEQFF. The CDR3 DNA follows: TGTGCCAGCAGCTTCCAGCGGGGGGCCCTAAGCTCCTACAATGAGCAGTTCTTC.